This TCR beta chain was obtained from a study of breast tumors, draining lymph nodes, adjacent tissues. The table lists this clonotype with many counts. Its specificity is not known. Notes on the study in general: Findings are consistent with lymph node origin and intratumoral expansion of most tumor T cells. Tumor repertoires ranked between lymph nodes and nontumor tissue in diversity, with V and J gene preferences. Compared with basal-like, luminal-like tumors shared significantly more repertoire with nontumor tissue.

TCRdb re-called the multiplex PCR reads with MiXCR, one entry per CDR3 protein. This table holds approximately 230,000 distinct CDR3 sequences, nearly 35% found once. The lymph nodes were axillary draining lymph nodes from breast cancer patients. The sequence came from a female donor with breast cancer. Some clones in this sample may be carry-over from other donors' samples. Sequenced material: axillary lymph node tissue.

The chain's CDR3 is CATSDSGGGEKLFF. The CDR3 DNA follows: TGTGCCACCAGTGATTCAGGGGGTGGTGAAAAACTGTTTTTT. The chain has TRBV24-1 and TRBJ1-4; TRBD1 agrees at 7 bases. Germline CDR1 is KGHDR and CDR2 is SFDVKD. Trimming cost V 2 bases and J 7 bases; bases outside gene matches: 3. The CDR3 consists of 14 residues.